Following are 13 T cell receptor beta chains from one sample sequenced in a study of cytomegalovirus exposure and HLA in healthy donors. Primers: 60 Vbeta forward and 13 Jbeta reverse. Sequencing used immunoSEQ multiplex PCR; TCRdb keeps in-frame clones, though not all of them. The sample records roughly 160,000 clones, around 84% being singletons. The sequencing sample was made of PBMCs. These receptors were taken from a man aged 25-45 years in good health and CMV-seropositive.

The chain combines TRBV2 with TRBJ2-7; TRBD1 matches 7 bases. Germline lookup yields CDR1 SNHLY and CDR2 FYNNEI. This CDR3 has 15 residues. V lost 8 bases, J lost 1 base, and 11 bases stayed unmatched. DNA for the CDR3: TGTGCCAGCCAAACCCTGGGACAGCAGTCCTACGAGCAGTACGTC. Translation: CASQTLGQQSYEQYV.

This chain joins TRBV11-2 and TRBJ2-7; D is perhaps TRBD1 (6 bases). This CDR3 comprises 15 residues. Trimming stripped 4 bases from V and 9 bases from J, with 22 bases between. Germline lookup yields CDR1 SGHAT and CDR2 FQNNGV. CDR3 region: CASSSLTPTGFGQYF. The CDR3 bases are TGTGCCAGCAGCTCCTTAACCCCCACAGGGTTCGGGCAGTACTTC.

This clone was seen just once. The chain is built from TRBV29-1 and TRBJ2-1; 13 nucleotides align to TRBD2. Germline CDR1 reads SQVTM; CDR2 reads ANQGSEA. This CDR3 has 18 amino acids. After removal of 5 bases from V and 2 bases from J, the junction contained 12 bases not matched to a gene. For the CDR3, the DNA is TGCAGCGTTTATGGGACTAGCGGGACTCGATACGCCTACAATGAGCAGTTCTTC. This sequence encodes CSVYGTSGTRYAYNEQFF.

This chain joins TRBV5-4 and TRBJ2-2, with 8 bases fitting TRBD1. Germline lookup yields CDR1 SGHNT and CDR2 YYREEE (reference sequence). This CDR3 contains 16 residues. J gave up 3 bases and V 0 bases, and 4 bases lay outside the gene matches. Here the CDR3 reads CASSLAGQGHTGELFF. The CDR3 region has the DNA TGTGCCAGCAGCTTGGCCGGACAGGGACACACCGGGGAGCTGTTTTTT. Supplemented by reference TRBV5-4 and TRBJ2-2, the full variable domain reads ETGVTQSPTHLIKTRGQQVTLRCSSQSGHNTVSWYQQALGQGPQFIFQYYREEENGRGNFPPRFSGLQFPNYSSELNVNALELDDSALYLCASSLAGQGHTGELFFGEGSRLTVL.

This clone was seen only a few times. The chain combines TRBV27 with TRBJ1-1; D unresolved. Looked up from germline, CDR1 is MNHEY and CDR2 is SMNVEV (reference sequence). The CDR3 totals 14 residues. The V end lost 0 bases, the J end lost 5 bases, and 10 bases lay between the germline ends. The DNA for the CDR3 is TGTGCCAGCAGTTTATCCCCAGCCGGGACTGAAGCTTTCTTT. It yields the protein CASSLSPAGTEAFF.

The V and J genes are TRBV9 and TRBJ2-7; 10 positions match TRBD2. Germline CDR1 and CDR2: SGDLS and YYNGEE. This CDR3 spans 15 amino acids. Losses at the gene ends were 0 bases for V and 6 bases for J; bases not matched to a gene: 6. As DNA, the CDR3 is TGTGCCAGCAGCGTAGTTGGGGTAGCGGGAGGCGAGCAGTACGTC. Protein product: CASSVVGVAGGEQYV.

The chain carries TRBV11-3 and TRBJ2-1; TRBD1 is a possible D gene (7 bases). The V gene's germline CDR1 is SGHNT and CDR2 YENEEA. V lost 5 bases to trimming and J lost 4 bases, with 18 bases between them. The CDR3 is made up of 16 amino acids. The CDR3 DNA reads as TGTGCCAGCAGCAGAGATCGACAGGGACTTTACAATGAGCAGTTCTTC. It codes for CASSRDRQGLYNEQFF.

The chain carries TRBV4-3 and TRBJ2-5, with 10 bases identical to TRBD1. The DNA end favors TRBJ2-7, so the J call may be wrong. The CDR3 has 16 residues. Germline V gene data show CDR1 as LGHNA and CDR2 as YSLEER. CDR3 region: CASSQYFGTGVNEQYF. The CDR3 bases are TGCGCCAGCAGCCAGTATTTCGGGACAGGGGTAAACGAGCAGTACTTC.

The V and J genes are TRBV27 and TRBJ2-6; D is uncertain. The CDR3 is 13 amino acids. The V end lost 6 bases, the J end lost 0 bases, and 3 bases lay between the germline ends. Germline V gene sequence: CDR1 MNHEY, CDR2 SMNVEV (reference sequence). The CDR3 region is CASRASGANVLTF. As DNA, the CDR3 is TGTGCCAGCAGGGCCTCTGGGGCCAACGTCCTGACTTTC. Supplemented by reference TRBV27 and TRBJ2-6, the full variable domain reads EAQVTQNPRYLITVTGKKLTVTCSQNMNHEYMSWYRQDPGLGLRQIYYSMNVEVTDKGDVPEGYKVSRKEKRNFPLILESPSPNQTSLYFCASRASGANVLTFGAGSRLTVL.

This clone was detected a few times. This chain links TRBV5-4 with TRBJ2-6; D may be TRBD2 (5 bases). V lost 7 bases and J lost 3, with 14 bases in between. The CDR3 runs to 15 residues. Germline assignment: CDR1 SGHNT and CDR2 YYREEE (reference sequence). This CDR3 is CASGMASGGANVLTF. CDR3 in DNA: TGTGCCAGCGGAATGGCCAGCGGTGGGGCCAACGTCCTGACTTTC.

This chain uses TRBV19 with TRBJ1-1; D gene unclear. Germline V gene data show CDR1 as LNHDA and CDR2 as SQIVND (reference sequence). V lost 3 bases and J 1 base, leaving 6 bases between the germline ends. The CDR3 runs 13 residues. This CDR3 reads CASSIERNTEAFF. DNA for the CDR3: TGTGCCAGTAGTATCGAGAGGAACACTGAAGCTTTCTTT.

V and J are TRBV5-6 and TRBJ2-7, with D possibly being TRBD2 (6 bases). This CDR3 has 16 amino acids. Per the germline V gene, CDR1 is SGHDT and CDR2 is YYEEEE. V was shortened by 3 bases and J by 0 bases, with 16 bases between the two germline ends. The CDR3 is CASSSREWGGSYEQYF. As DNA, the CDR3 is TGTGCCAGCAGCTCCCGGGAGTGGGGAGGCTCCTACGAGCAGTACTTC.

The chain carries TRBV15 and TRBJ1-4, with 11 positions matching TRBD1. The CDR3 spans 16 residues. Looked up from germline, CDR1 is LNHNV and CDR2 is YYDKDF (reference sequence). V trimming: 5 bases; J trimming: 8 bases; junction bases outside the gene matches: 10. CDR3 residues: CATSRSYRTGGEKLFF. The CDR3 DNA sequence: TGTGCCACCAGCCGCTCGTACCGGACAGGGGGCGAAAAACTGTTTTTT.